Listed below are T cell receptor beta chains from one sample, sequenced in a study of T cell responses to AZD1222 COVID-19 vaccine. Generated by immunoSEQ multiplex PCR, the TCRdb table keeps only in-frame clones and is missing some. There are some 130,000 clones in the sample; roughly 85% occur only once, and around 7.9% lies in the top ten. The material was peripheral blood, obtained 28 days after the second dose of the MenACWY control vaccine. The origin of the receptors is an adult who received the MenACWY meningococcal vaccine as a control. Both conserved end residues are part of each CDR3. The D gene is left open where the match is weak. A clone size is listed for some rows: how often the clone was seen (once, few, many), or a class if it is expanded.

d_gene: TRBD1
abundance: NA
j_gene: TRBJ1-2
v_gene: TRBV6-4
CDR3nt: TGTGCCAGCAGAATTGACGGGACAGCTAACTATGGCTACACCTTC
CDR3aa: CASRIDGTANYGYTF

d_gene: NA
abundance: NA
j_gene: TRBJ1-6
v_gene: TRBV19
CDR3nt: TGTGCCAGTAGTATGGCCTGGAGACAGAGTAATTCACCCCTCCACTTT
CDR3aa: CASSMAWRQSNSPLHF

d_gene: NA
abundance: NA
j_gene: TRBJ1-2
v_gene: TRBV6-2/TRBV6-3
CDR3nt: TGTGCCAGCAGTTACTCGAGGGCGGCTAACTATGGCTACACCTTC
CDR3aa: CASSYSRAANYGYTF

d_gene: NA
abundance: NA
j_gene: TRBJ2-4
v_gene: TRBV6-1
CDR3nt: TGTGCCAGCAGTGAAGAGGTCACGGCCAAAAACATTCAGTACTTC
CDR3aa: CASSEEVTAKNIQYF

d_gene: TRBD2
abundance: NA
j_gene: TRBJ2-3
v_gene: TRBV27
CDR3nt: TGTGCCAGCAGTTTAGGGGCTAGCGGGGGCACAGATACGCAGTATTTT
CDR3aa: CASSLGASGGTDTQYF

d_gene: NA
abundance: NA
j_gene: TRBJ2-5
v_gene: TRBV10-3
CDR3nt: TGTGCCATCAGTGGACATACCGTCGGAGAGACCCAGTACTTC
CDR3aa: CAISGHTVGETQYF

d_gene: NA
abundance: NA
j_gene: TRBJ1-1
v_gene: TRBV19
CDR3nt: TGTGCCAGTAGTATATTGAACACTGAAGCTTTCTTT
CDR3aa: CASSILNTEAFF

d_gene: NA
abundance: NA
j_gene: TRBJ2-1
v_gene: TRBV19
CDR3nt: TGTGCCAGTAGTATACATACGACTAGGGTTAACAATGAGCAGTTCTTC
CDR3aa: CASSIHTTRVNNEQFF

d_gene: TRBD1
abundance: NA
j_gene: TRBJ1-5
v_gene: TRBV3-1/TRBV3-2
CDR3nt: TGTGCCAGCAGTCTCACAGGGGGGCGCAATCAGCCCCAGCATTTT
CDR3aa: CASSLTGGRNQPQHF

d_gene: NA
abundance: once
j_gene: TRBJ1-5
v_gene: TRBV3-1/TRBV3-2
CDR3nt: TGTGCCAGCAGTCTCACAGTTAGCAATCAGCCCCAGCATTTT
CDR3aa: CASSLTVSNQPQHF

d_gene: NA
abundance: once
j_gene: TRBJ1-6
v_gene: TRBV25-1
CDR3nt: TGTGCCAGCAGTTATCATAATTCACCCCTCCACTTT
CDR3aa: CASSYHNSPLHF

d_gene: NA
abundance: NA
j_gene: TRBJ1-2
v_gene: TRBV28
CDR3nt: TGTGCCAGCAGTGGCTATGGCTACACCTTC
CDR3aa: CASSGYGYTF

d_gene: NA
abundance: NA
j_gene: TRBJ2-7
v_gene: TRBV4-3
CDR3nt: TGCGCCAGCGGTCCAAGTGGGCTTCACGGATCCTACGAGCAGTACTTC
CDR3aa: CASGPSGLHGSYEQYF

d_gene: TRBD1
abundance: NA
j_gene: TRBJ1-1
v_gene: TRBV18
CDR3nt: TGTGCCAGCTCAAACCGGGACAGGGGGACCAACACTGAAGCTTTCTTT
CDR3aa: CASSNRDRGTNTEAFF

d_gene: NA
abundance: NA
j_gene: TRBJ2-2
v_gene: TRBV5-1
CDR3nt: TGCGCCAGCAGCTTCACAGGCGCGAACACCGGGGAGCTGTTTTTT
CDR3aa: CASSFTGANTGELFF